The rows below give T cell receptor beta chains drawn from one sample of a study of vaccination and CD4 T cells after COVID-19. TCRdb reprocessed the PCR reads via MiXCR and lists one record per CDR3 protein. Among 20,000 to 30,000 distinct CDR3 sequences listed, around 62% were seen once. No antigen has been identified for these receptors. The sequenced sample consisted of CD4+ T cells from blood, cultured in vitro. Receptor source: a human donor who had recovered from COVID-19. CDR3s leave out the opening cysteine and the closing phenylalanine or tryptophan. A D gene is named only where the DNA matches it firmly.

V gene: TRBV19
D gene: .
CDR3 protein: ASSPGTIYNEQF

V gene: TRBV28
D gene: .
CDR3 protein: ASSPSPGTGELF

V gene: TRBV4-1
D gene: .
CDR3 protein: ASSQGPGANYGYT

V gene: TRBV7-9
D gene: .
CDR3 protein: ASSPQTGAVNTEAF

V gene: TRBV12-3/TRBV12-4
D gene: .
CDR3 protein: ASSLYRGIQETQY

V gene: TRBV4-1
D gene: TRBD2
CDR3 protein: ASSQSGLAYGELF

V gene: TRBV7-9
D gene: .
CDR3 protein: ASTLDSLGHGYT

V gene: TRBV29-1
D gene: .
CDR3 protein: SVFRTAGYT

V gene: TRBV2
D gene: .
CDR3 protein: ASTPNPGYGYT

V gene: TRBV6-2/TRBV6-3
D gene: .
CDR3 protein: ASSPLTDYSNQPQH

V gene: TRBV7-2
D gene: .
CDR3 protein: ATSLRTLAVRGYT

V gene: TRBV29-1
D gene: .
CDR3 protein: SAVPRETEAF

V gene: TRBV7-2
D gene: .
CDR3 protein: ASSPKGGSTEAF

V gene: TRBV7-6
D gene: TRBD1
CDR3 protein: ASSLEQGNQPQH

V gene: TRBV24-1
D gene: .
CDR3 protein: ATSPGNQPQH

V gene: TRBV20-1
D gene: .
CDR3 protein: SVRLRSYNSPLH

V gene: TRBV20-1
D gene: TRBD1
CDR3 protein: SARGTGGLSSYGYT

V gene: TRBV2
D gene: TRBD1
CDR3 protein: ASTVRDRANEKLF

V gene: TRBV24-1
D gene: .
CDR3 protein: APGVLSGNTIY

V gene: TRBV28
D gene: .
CDR3 protein: ASSLRGGMYQETQY

V gene: TRBV10-3
D gene: TRBD1
CDR3 protein: AIRPGTGGASYEQY

V gene: TRBV7-2
D gene: .
CDR3 protein: ASSLVSGFNQPQH

V gene: TRBV11-2
D gene: .
CDR3 protein: ASSLTGAEAF

V gene: TRBV28
D gene: .
CDR3 protein: ASSSEGRVYEQY

V gene: TRBV20-1
D gene: .
CDR3 protein: SARAGGAHLSPLH

V gene: TRBV24-1
D gene: TRBD1
CDR3 protein: ATQRGQGDQPQH

V gene: TRBV7-6
D gene: .
CDR3 protein: ASSLDRWGTQY

V gene: TRBV7-9
D gene: .
CDR3 protein: ASSFSGGANSPLH

V gene: TRBV2
D gene: TRBD1
CDR3 protein: ASSEGGQGNQPQH

V gene: TRBV12-3/TRBV12-4
D gene: TRBD1
CDR3 protein: ASSLGTGYGYT

V gene: TRBV7-6
D gene: TRBD2
CDR3 protein: ASSSSVLTSGYEQY

V gene: TRBV15
D gene: .
CDR3 protein: ATSPRQAATNEKLF

V gene: TRBV9
D gene: .
CDR3 protein: ASSVGGETQY

V gene: TRBV7-3
D gene: TRBD1
CDR3 protein: ASSLSGTGSETQY

V gene: TRBV4-2
D gene: .
CDR3 protein: ASSHGSTSASGELF

V gene: TRBV24-1
D gene: .
CDR3 protein: ATSDRGRSNTGELF

V gene: TRBV6-2/TRBV6-3
D gene: .
CDR3 protein: ASSSGVGFETQY

V gene: TRBV6-2/TRBV6-3
D gene: .
CDR3 protein: ASSYPDKSNQPQH

V gene: TRBV27
D gene: TRBD1
CDR3 protein: ATRNTGASNQPQH

V gene: TRBV7-9
D gene: .
CDR3 protein: ASSFTGNTEAF

V gene: TRBV5-1
D gene: TRBD1
CDR3 protein: ASSSGQASYGYT

V gene: TRBV7-2
D gene: TRBD2
CDR3 protein: ASSLAVAGAWETQY

V gene: TRBV20-1
D gene: TRBD2
CDR3 protein: SAPQTSGDNNEQF

V gene: TRBV11-2
D gene: TRBD1
CDR3 protein: ASSRTGINYGYT

V gene: TRBV20-1
D gene: .
CDR3 protein: SAIPTASTDTQY

V gene: TRBV28
D gene: .
CDR3 protein: ASKSQGQRNSPLH

V gene: TRBV2
D gene: .
CDR3 protein: ASSRAGVPYEQY

V gene: TRBV6-1
D gene: .
CDR3 protein: ASTSAGDTEAF

V gene: TRBV20-1
D gene: TRBD2
CDR3 protein: SARWGRAIDEQF

V gene: TRBV11-2
D gene: TRBD1
CDR3 protein: ASSLGDRGRFVYGYT

V gene: TRBV12-3/TRBV12-4
D gene: .
CDR3 protein: ASSAGIAIATGGYT

V gene: TRBV20-1
D gene: .
CDR3 protein: RAVGSAYEQY

V gene: TRBV29-1
D gene: .
CDR3 protein: SVGTGHQYGYT

V gene: TRBV7-2
D gene: .
CDR3 protein: ASSLRRSGVTEAF